This is a list of T cell receptor beta chains from one sample in a study of T cell responses to AZD1222 COVID-19 vaccine. Here immunoSEQ multiplex PCR was the method, and the copy in TCRdb shows in-frame clones only, minus some. Here the sample spans fewer than 130,000 clones, roughly 90% being singletons. Sequencing used peripheral blood, obtained 28 days after the second AZD1222 dose. The origin of the receptors is an adult who received the AZD1222 COVID-19 vaccine. The conserved cysteine and the conserved F or W are not part of the CDR3 here. Each record gives: J gene, V gene, CDR3 protein.

j_call: TRBJ2-5
v_call: TRBV6-5
cdr3_aa: ASRATQETQY

j_call: TRBJ2-7
v_call: TRBV6-5
cdr3_aa: ASRGQVWNEQY

j_call: TRBJ2-1
v_call: TRBV24-1
cdr3_aa: ATRLAGGHEQF

j_call: TRBJ2-2
v_call: TRBV4-1
cdr3_aa: ASSPNADRGNTGELF

j_call: TRBJ1-6
v_call: TRBV6-5
cdr3_aa: ASRYREGNSPLH

j_call: TRBJ2-3
v_call: TRBV4-3
cdr3_aa: ASSQGGERLTDTQY

j_call: TRBJ1-4
v_call: TRBV29-1
cdr3_aa: SADTGREKLF

j_call: TRBJ1-5
v_call: TRBV10-3
cdr3_aa: ATRGQGDQPQH

j_call: TRBJ1-5
v_call: TRBV5-8
cdr3_aa: ASSLSNGQGAQH

j_call: TRBJ2-3
v_call: TRBV2
cdr3_aa: ASNGRRLTDTQY

j_call: TRBJ2-1
v_call: TRBV6-6
cdr3_aa: ASSGFGTSARNEQF

j_call: TRBJ1-4
v_call: TRBV4-3
cdr3_aa: ASSQDSPAGEKLF

j_call: TRBJ2-5
v_call: TRBV20-1
cdr3_aa: SSGLGETQY